This TCR beta chain stems from a study of blood T cell repertoires in COVID-19. Study-level information: COVID-19 samples collected from the United States, Italy and Spain covered acute and convalescent phases.

Study processing details: Estimated nucleated cell counts came from reference gene primer amplification. Profiled with immunoSEQ multiplex PCR; TCRdb holds only in-frame clones, not every one. The DNA was the basis for D and trimming; V, J and clone size are from that table. The repertoire includes around 450,000 clones, approximately 90% of them detected once, and 4% to 4.5% sits in the top ten. The sequenced material came from peripheral blood. This receptor was identified in a woman aged 25 to 39 with acute or convalescent COVID-19.

CDR3 protein: CASSLARYNYGYTF. CDR3 sequence (DNA): TGTGCCAGCAGCTTGGCCAGGTATAACTATGGCTACACCTTC. The chain recombines TRBV5-6 with TRBJ1-2; D remains ambiguous. CDR1 and CDR2 (germline): SGHDT, YYEEEE. CDR3 length equals 14 residues. The V gene lost 0 bases and the J gene lost 1 base, with 7 bases spanning the gap.